This T cell receptor (beta chain) derives from a study of blood T cell repertoires in COVID-19. The wider study: The United States, Italy and Spain supplied acute and convalescent COVID-19 samples.

TCRdb's copy holds only in-frame clones and misses some; the assay was immunoSEQ multiplex PCR. The table lists more than 200,000 clones, about 88% of them singletons. The source of this sequence is a woman between 35 and 50 years old who had recovered from COVID-19. Source material: peripheral blood.

DNA of the CDR3: TGTGCCAGCAGCCAAGATGGGGACAGGGGGACAGATACGCAGTATTTT. Translation: CASSQDGDRGTDTQYF. The chain is built from TRBV3-1 (or the pseudogene TRBV3-2) and TRBJ2-3; 11 nucleotides line up with TRBD1. The germline V gene has CDR1 LGHDT and CDR2 YNNKEL (reference sequence). The CDR3 totals 16 residues. V was clipped by 0 bases and J by 3 bases; unmatched bases: 2.